The T cell receptor beta chain under discussion was sequenced for a study of T cell responses to AZD1222 COVID-19 vaccine. Germline V gene data show CDR1 as SGHVS and CDR2 as FNYEAQ. This CDR3 has 16 amino acids. V shed 5 bases, J shed 1 base, and the junction held 10 bases outside the gene matches. Generated by immunoSEQ multiplex PCR, the TCRdb table keeps only in-frame clones and is missing some. The repertoire consists of tens of thousands of clones, with 88% occurring once and the leading ten covering around 8%. This chain connects TRBV7-6 to TRBJ1-1, with 7 bases fitting TRBD1. The sample was peripheral blood, taken on day 0 of AZD1222 vaccination. The TCR sequence derives from an adult in good health. DNA of the CDR3: TGTGCCAGCAGCCCCAGACCTCGACAGGGGAACACTGAAGCTTTCTTT. As protein: CASSPRPRQGNTEAFF.